This TCR beta chain was identified during a study of cytomegalovirus exposure and HLA in healthy donors. PCR employed 60 Vbeta and 13 Jbeta primers. Produced via immunoSEQ multiplex PCR; TCRdb's table is partial and in-frame only. The sample lists over 90,000 clones; around three quarters were seen once. Study results and caveats: In an earlier analysis, about 90% or about 30%: the productive usage of most TCR beta V segments.

Regarding this clone: Antigen specificity is unknown.

This TCR derives from a man in his forties or fifties in good health and CMV-seropositive. The specimen sequenced was PBMCs.

Here the CDR3 DNA reads TGTGCCTTGGGGGGACAGTATAATTCACCCCTCCACTTT. Its translation is CALGGQYNSPLHF. The chain is built from TRBV6-1 and TRBJ1-6; 7 bases agree with TRBD1. This CDR3 has 13 amino acids. The V gene's germline CDR1 is MNHNS and CDR2 SASEGT. Trimming removed 11 bases from V and 4 bases from J; junction bases left unmatched: 5.